This is a list of T cell receptor beta chains from one sample in a study of blood T cell repertoires in COVID-19. The method was immunoSEQ multiplex PCR; TCRdb's version includes in-frame clones alone and lacks a portion of them. The sample comprises some 150,000 clones, roughly 87% of which are singletons, and about 1.6% rests with the top ten. The specimen was peripheral blood. The receptor set was obtained from a woman aged 45 to 65 with acute or convalescent COVID-19. Each CDR3 is given with its conserved first and last residue. D genes are given only for firm matches. The size entry is marked missing in some rows and otherwise reads once, few, many or a size class.

j_call,clone_size,v_call,d_call,cdr3_length,cdr3_aa,cdr3_nt
TRBJ1-2,once,TRBV27,TRBD1,16,CASSSGTGGDHYGYTF,TGTGCCAGCAGTTCCGGGACAGGGGGGGACCACTATGGCTACACCTTC
TRBJ2-5,NA,TRBV19,TRBD1,14,CASSSGQGQETQYF,TGTGCCAGTAGTTCCGGACAGGGGCAAGAGACCCAGTACTTC
TRBJ1-1,few,TRBV6-5,TRBD1,15,CASSRVGTGNTEAFF,TGTGCCAGCAGTCGTGTCGGGACAGGCAACACTGAAGCTTTCTTT
TRBJ2-1,NA,TRBV7-9,TRBD1,13,CASSLKTGGEQFF,TGTGCCAGCAGCTTAAAAACAGGGGGCGAGCAGTTCTTC
TRBJ2-2,NA,TRBV10-1,NA,13,CASSPGGHGELFF,TGCGCCAGCAGTCCGGGGGGCCACGGGGAGCTGTTTTTT
TRBJ2-5,NA,TRBV30,NA,14,CAWSVHTDQETQYF,TGTGCCTGGAGTGTACACACAGACCAAGAGACCCAGTACTTC
TRBJ2-7,NA,TRBV7-8,TRBD2,15,CASSLWAGEFYEQYF,TGTGCCAGCAGCTTATGGGCGGGGGAGTTCTACGAGCAGTACTTC
TRBJ2-1,once,TRBV24-1,NA,16,CATSDFPGGSGNEQFF,TGTGCCACCAGTGATTTCCCCGGAGGGAGCGGCAATGAGCAGTTCTTC
TRBJ1-6,NA,TRBV5-4,NA,15,CASSQAQGYNSPLHF,TGTGCCAGCAGCCAAGCTCAGGGATACAATTCACCCCTCCACTTT
TRBJ2-3,NA,TRBV7-9,TRBD2,14,CASSAGRSTDTQYF,TGTGCCAGCAGCGCCGGGAGGAGCACAGATACGCAGTATTTT
TRBJ2-7,NA,TRBV6-5,TRBD2,16,CASSYSLAGGPYEQYF,TGTGCCAGCAGTTACTCTTTAGCGGGGGGTCCCTACGAGCAGTACTTC
TRBJ2-5,NA,TRBV3-1/TRBV3-2,TRBD1,13,CASRAGGSETQYF,TGTGCCAGCAGGGCAGGGGGATCAGAGACCCAGTACTTC
TRBJ2-7,once,TRBV5-6,NA,14,CASSPDLSSYEQYF,TGTGCCAGCAGCCCAGATTTAAGCTCCTACGAGCAGTACTTC
TRBJ1-1,NA,TRBV3-1/TRBV3-2,NA,14,CASSQGRGGNRAFF,TGTGCCAGCAGCCAAGGGAGGGGGGGGAACCGAGCTTTCTTT
TRBJ1-5,once,TRBV7-8,NA,16,CASSLGAHREGQPQHF,TGTGCCAGCAGCTTAGGGGCGCACAGGGAAGGCCAGCCCCAGCATTTT
TRBJ2-3,NA,TRBV14,TRBD2,17,CASSQVLTSGATDTQYF,TGTGCCAGCAGCCAAGTTTTAACTAGCGGGGCCACAGATACGCAGTATTTT
TRBJ2-3,NA,TRBV28,TRBD2,18,CASSPGTSGRAEVDTQYF,TGTGCCAGCAGCCCCGGGACTAGCGGGAGGGCCGAGGTGGATACGCAGTATTTT
TRBJ1-5,NA,TRBV19,NA,13,CASSQRLDQPQHF,TGTGCCAGTAGTCAACGACTAGATCAGCCCCAGCATTTT
TRBJ2-7,NA,TRBV19,TRBD1,15,CASSWGTGSSYEQYF,TGTGCCAGTAGTTGGGGGACAGGTAGCTCCTACGAGCAGTACTTC
TRBJ1-5,NA,TRBV7-9,NA,12,CASSLHLGTQHF,TGTGCCAGCAGCCTTCACCTCGGGACCCAGCATTTT
TRBJ1-6,NA,TRBV9,NA,17,CASSVGVRAFDNSPLHF,TGTGCCAGCAGCGTCGGAGTGAGGGCCTTCGATAATTCACCCCTCCACTTT
TRBJ2-5,NA,TRBV30,NA,15,CAWSTSARRQETQYF,TGTGCCTGGAGTACTTCCGCGCGGAGGCAAGAGACCCAGTACTTC
TRBJ1-1,NA,TRBV6-4,NA,13,CASSLGVSTEAFF,TGTGCCAGCAGTTTAGGGGTATCCACTGAAGCTTTCTTT
TRBJ2-7,NA,TRBV3-1/TRBV3-2,NA,13,CASSPWRAYEQYF,TGTGCCAGCAGCCCTTGGCGGGCCTACGAGCAGTACTTC
TRBJ2-7,NA,TRBV18,TRBD2,16,CASSPQGAGTSYEQYF,TGTGCCAGCTCACCACAGGGAGCGGGAACTTCCTACGAGCAGTACTTC
TRBJ2-3,NA,TRBV6-5,TRBD1,14,CASRRQGGTDTQYF,TGTGCCAGCAGAAGGCAGGGGGGCACAGATACGCAGTATTTT
TRBJ2-2,NA,TRBV4-3,NA,16,CASSQEAGLGPGELFF,TGCGCCAGCAGCCAAGAAGCGGGCCTTGGTCCTGGGGAGCTGTTTTTT
TRBJ2-3,NA,TRBV5-8,TRBD1,15,CASRRGQLSTDTQYF,TGTGCCAGCAGACGGGGACAGCTTAGCACAGATACGCAGTATTTT
TRBJ1-6,few,TRBV6-5,NA,13,CASSNTGRTPLHF,TGTGCCAGCAGTAATACAGGGCGGACACCCCTCCACTTT
TRBJ2-3,NA,TRBV9,TRBD2,16,CASSPRSGRRADTQYF,TGTGCCAGCAGCCCCAGAAGCGGGAGGAGGGCAGATACGCAGTATTTT
TRBJ1-5,once,TRBV7-2,TRBD1,14,CASRGTGFGQPQHF,TGTGCCAGCAGAGGGACAGGGTTTGGTCAGCCCCAGCATTTT
TRBJ1-3,NA,TRBV18,TRBD1,16,CASSLTGTGLGNTIYF,TGTGCCAGCTCGCTTACCGGGACAGGGCTTGGAAACACCATATATTTT
TRBJ1-4,NA,TRBV18,NA,14,CASSSETTNEKLFF,TGTGCCAGCTCCAGCGAAACAACTAATGAAAAACTGTTTTTT
TRBJ2-7,NA,TRBV7-8,TRBD2,14,CASSPPGLAVEQYF,TGTGCCAGCAGCCCTCCCGGACTAGCGGTCGAGCAGTACTTC
TRBJ1-2,NA,TRBV7-2,TRBD1,15,CASSLGTGTYYGYTF,TGTGCCAGCAGCTTAGGGACAGGGACCTACTATGGCTACACCTTC
TRBJ1-4,NA,TRBV7-9,NA,15,CASSLGRDDIEKLFF,TGTGCCAGCAGCTTGGGGAGAGATGATATTGAAAAACTGTTTTTT